One sample yielded the 27 T cell receptor beta chains listed below, sequenced in a study of post-analysis software for immune sequencing data (dated by TCRdb to about 2015). Results and caveats for the whole study, not just this receptor: Significantly higher frequencies in patients than in controls were found for a few TRBV segments, including TRBV5-6, TRBV5-1 and TRBV20-1.

The library was obtained by PCR. The reads were generated on an Illumina HiSeq 2500. To reduce PCR and sequencing biases, unique molecular identifiers were built into the TCR beta cDNA libraries. Through fastp at Q25 and MiXCR, TCRdb rebuilt clones from the public reads, retaining in-frame beta chains. Rows with one shared CDR3 protein collapse into an entry with the most common genes and DNA. This sample is represented by roughly 800,000 distinct CDR3 sequences; about 43% of them were singletons. 4.9% of the sample rests with the top ten. These receptors lack a known antigen. Sample: blood. All receptors come from a girl aged 5-17 years with multiple sclerosis.

This chain joins TRBV20-1 and TRBJ2-3, with 9 bases aligning to TRBD2. V trimming: 5 bases; J trimming: 3 bases; junction bases outside the gene matches: 6. The CDR3 covers 14 residues. Germline-derived CDR1 and CDR2 are DFQATT and SNEGSKA (reference sequence). Here the CDR3 DNA reads TGCAGTGCTGGCGGGAGGGCCGGGACAGATACGCAGTATTTT. It yields the protein CSAGGRAGTDTQYF.

DNA for the CDR3: TGCGCCAGCAGTGAGTCGGAAGCCCGCCCCACAGATACGCAGTATTTT. As protein: CASSESEARPTDTQYF. This sequence joins TRBV10-2 and TRBJ2-3, with unresolved D. The CDR3 is 16 residues long. The V and J ends lost 0 bases and 2 bases respectively, with 12 bases between them. CDR1 and CDR2 from the germline V gene are WSHSY and SAAADI.

This chain connects TRBV20-1 to TRBJ2-1; possible D gene TRBD1, 6 bases. The germline gives CDR1 DFQATT, CDR2 SNEGSKA (reference sequence). The V end lost 6 bases, the J end lost 6 bases, and 12 bases lay between the germline ends. The CDR3 spans 12 residues. The CDR3 is CSAVDRFNEQFF. The CDR3 DNA sequence: TGCAGTGCCGTGGACAGATTCAATGAGCAGTTCTTC.

This clonotype was observed a few times. CDR3 DNA: TGCAGCGTTTCACTCCTGTTGACTAGCGGGAGTGCCAATGAGCAGTTCTTC. Encoded protein: CSVSLLLTSGSANEQFF. The V and J genes are TRBV29-1 and TRBJ2-1, with 12 nucleotides matching TRBD2. The V and J ends lost 5 bases and 6 bases, in that order; junction bases with no gene match: 14. The germline V gene has CDR1 SQVTM and CDR2 ANQGSEA. The CDR3 totals 17 residues.

The sample holds a few counts of this clonotype. The rearrangement joins TRBV5-1 to TRBJ2-1; 14 bases fit TRBD2. Germline CDR1 SGHRS, CDR2 YFSETQ. V was pared by 4 bases and J by 6 bases, with 24 bases of the junction left unmatched. CDR3 length: 22 amino acids. In DNA, the CDR3 is TGCGCCAGCAGCACTGGGACTAGCGGGAGACTCTCCCTACTACTACTGGGCAATGAGCAGTTCTTC. It codes for CASSTGTSGRLSLLLLGNEQFF.

The CDR3 bases are TGTGCCAGCAGCTTTGGCAGGGGGCTCACCGGGGAGCTGTTTTTT. Protein sequence: CASSFGRGLTGELFF. V usage is TRBV11-3 and J usage is TRBJ2-2; 8 positions agree with TRBD1. The CDR3 runs 15 residues. J gave up 4 bases and V 3 bases, and 4 bases lay outside the gene matches. CDR1 and CDR2 from the germline V gene are SGHNT and YENEEA.

This clonotype was detected a few times. The chain recombines TRBV2 with TRBJ2-1; TRBD2 aligns across 8 bases. With V trimmed by 5 bases and J by 0 bases, 6 bases remained unmatched. The CDR3 consists of 16 residues. Germline V gives CDR1 SNHLY, CDR2 FYNNEI. The CDR3 loop reads CASSRLSGSSYNEQFF. CDR3 in DNA: TGTGCCAGCAGTCGCCTCAGCGGGAGCTCCTACAATGAGCAGTTCTTC.

This clonotype appeared a few times. This sequence joins TRBV6-5 and TRBJ1-2; no clear D gene. V was pared by 0 bases and J by 4 bases, with 6 bases between. Germline values: CDR1 MNHEY, CDR2 SVGAGI. The CDR3 runs 13 residues. CDR3 sequence: CASSYSGFYGYTF. The CDR3 DNA sequence: TGTGCCAGCAGTTACTCGGGATTCTATGGCTACACCTTC.

There are a few counts of this clonotype. This chain connects TRBV6-5 to TRBJ2-4, with D possibly being TRBD2 (6 bases). The J call could be wrong; TRBJ2-7 is a better fit for the DNA end. Germline V CDR1 and CDR2: MNHEY, SVGAGI. CDR3 length: 14 amino acids. CDR3 protein: CATAPGREIYEQYF. In DNA form, the CDR3 reads TGTGCCACCGCCCCAGGGCGGGAAATCTACGAGCAGTACTTC.

The chain couples TRBV28 to TRBJ2-3; D could derive from TRBD1 or TRBD2 (6 bases each). The CDR3 consists of 16 residues. V shed 5 bases and J shed 2 bases, with 17 bases lying between them. Germline V gene data show CDR1 as MDHEN and CDR2 as SYDVKM. The DNA for the CDR3 is TGTGCCAGCAGTGCGGGGACACTGCTCCCCACAGATACGCAGTATTTT. Translation gives CASSAGTLLPTDTQYF.

There are a few counts of this clonotype. The junction shows a germline mismatch at one end, possibly a read error. The chain employs TRBV29-1 and TRBJ1-2; TRBD1 aligns across 8 bases. From germline, CDR1 is SQVTM and CDR2 ANQGSEA. This CDR3 contains 13 residues. This chain's CDR3 is CSVEDRGKFGYTF. The CDR3 nucleotides read TGCAGCGTGGAAGACAGGGGAAAGTTTGGCTACACCTTC.

The V gene is TRBV11-2, the J gene TRBJ2-7, with 9 bases that match TRBD1. The trim removed 1 base at V and 8 bases at J, leaving 6 bases unmatched. CDR1 SGHAT and CDR2 FQNNGV come from the germline V gene. The CDR3 extends over 14 amino acids. The DNA for the CDR3 is TGTGCCAGCAGCTTAGGAGGACAGGGGAGCAAGCAGTACTTC. It codes for CASSLGGQGSKQYF.

Ten or more counts support this clonotype. The J gene is TRBJ2-7, the V gene TRBV5-1; no reliable D call. The CDR3 sequence is 14 residues long. CDR1 is SGHRS and CDR2 is YFSETQ in the germline V gene. V shed 0 bases and J shed 0 bases, with 7 bases lying between them. The CDR3 DNA sequence: TGCGCCAGCAGCTTGGCGGCGTTCTCCTACGAGCAGTACTTC. Translated: CASSLAAFSYEQYF. Drawing the rest from reference TRBV5-1 and TRBJ2-7, the complete variable domain is KAGVTQTPRYLIKTRGQQVTLSCSPISGHRSVSWYQQTPGQGLQFLFEYFSETQRNKGNFPGRFSGRQFSNSRSEMNVSTLELGDSALYLCASSLAAFSYEQYFGPGTRLTVT.

This clonotype was recorded a few times. The genes are TRBV28 and TRBJ2-1; no clear D gene. Germline V gives CDR1 MDHEN, CDR2 SYDVKM. V shed 5 bases and J shed 12 bases, with 17 bases lying between them. CDR3 length: 13 amino acids. The CDR3 reads CASSHPRNLGQFF. In DNA, the CDR3 is TGTGCCAGCAGTCACCCCCGCAACTTGGGGCAGTTCTTC.

The rearrangement uses TRBV4-3 and TRBJ2-7; D assignment may be TRBD1 or TRBD2 (6 bases each). Germline V gives CDR1 LGHNA, CDR2 YSLEER. This CDR3 comprises 18 residues. Trimming shortened V by 0 bases and J by 1 base, and 19 bases separated the two germline ends. In DNA, the CDR3 is TGCGCCAGCAGCCAAGATCGTGGGGGGCAGGATGTTTCCTACGAGCAGTACTTC. Translating it yields CASSQDRGGQDVSYEQYF.

CDR3 amino acids: CASSPPVSQGMREQYF. The CDR3 coding sequence is TGTGCCAGCTCACCACCGGTTAGCCAGGGCATGAGGGAGCAGTACTTC. This chain joins TRBV18 and TRBJ2-4; the D gene could be TRBD1 or TRBD2 (5 bases each). This CDR3 has 16 amino acids. V lost 0 bases and J lost 13, with 22 bases in between. CDR1 is KGHSH and CDR2 is LQKENI in the germline V gene.

The V call is TRBV4-1, the J call TRBJ1-4, with D unclear. The germline CDR1 and CDR2 sequences are MGHRA and YSYEKL. V was clipped by 0 bases and J by 3 bases, with 11 bases between them. The CDR3 totals 16 residues. The CDR3 nucleotides read TGCGCCAGCAGCCAAGAGCGGGCTGGCGCTAATGAAAAACTGTTTTTT. Its translation is CASSQERAGANEKLFF.

The chain employs TRBV30 and TRBJ1-5, with a possible D match to TRBD1 (6 bases). Looked up from germline, CDR1 is GTSNPN and CDR2 is SVGIG (reference sequence). The CDR3 runs 13 residues. V dropped 5 bases and J dropped 6 bases, with 14 bases sitting between them. For the CDR3, the DNA is TGTGCCTGGGCCAACAGGGAGGGTCAGCCCCAGCATTTT. Protein sequence: CAWANREGQPQHF.

DNA for the CDR3: TGTGCCAGCAGTTTTGGGCCCGAGGGTAGCAATCAGCCCCAGCATTTT. Translated: CASSFGPEGSNQPQHF. The chain joins TRBV28 to TRBJ1-5, with D hard to call. Looked up from germline, CDR1 is MDHEN and CDR2 is SYDVKM. The CDR3 runs 16 residues. V lost 3 bases and J 0 bases, leaving 12 bases between the germline ends.

This clonotype has only a few counts. The chain links TRBV7-9 to TRBJ1-1; perhaps TRBD1 as D (5 bases). V lost 5 bases and J lost 3, with 22 bases in between. Germline CDR1 and CDR2: SEHNR and FQNEAQ (reference sequence). There are 17 residues in the CDR3. The CDR3 DNA follows: TGTGCCAGCAGCCCCCGGTCGGGACCGAGGGTAGACACTGAAGCTTTCTTT. This sequence encodes CASSPRSGPRVDTEAFF.

The chain employs TRBV12-3 or TRBV12-4 and TRBJ1-5, with 7 bases matching TRBD1. The CDR3 runs 15 residues. J was trimmed by 9 bases and V by 7 bases; bases with no gene match: 15. CDR3 residues: CASTRSGPQGGPQHF. CDR3 sequence (DNA): TGTGCCAGCACCCGCTCAGGTCCCCAGGGGGGGCCCCAGCATTTT.

The rearrangement joins TRBV5-1 to TRBJ1-6; no reliable D call. The V and J ends lost 0 bases and 9 bases respectively, with 7 bases between them. There are 13 residues in the CDR3. Germline values: CDR1 SGHRS, CDR2 YFSETQ. For the CDR3, the DNA is TGCGCCAGCAGCTTGGACAGTAGTTCACCCCTCCACTTT. It yields the protein CASSLDSSSPLHF.

This clonotype was observed a few times. The germline gene is not matched at one end of the junction; a read error may be the cause. V usage is TRBV12-3 or TRBV12-4 and J usage is TRBJ1-4; 7 nucleotides align to TRBD1. CDR3 length equals 14 residues. The DNA for the CDR3 is TGTGCCAGCAATTTAAGTGGACAGGACGAAAAACTGTTTTTT. Translating it yields CASNLSGQDEKLFF.

In this sample, this clonotype turned up a few times. The gene calls are TRBV14 and TRBJ1-2; D not certain. This CDR3 comprises 14 residues. V lost 4 bases and J lost 5, with 14 bases in between. Germline V gene lookup returns CDR1 SGHDN and CDR2 FVKESK. CDR3 sequence reads: CASSPLSRVYGYTF. In nucleotides, the CDR3 is TGTGCCAGCAGCCCCCTATCGAGAGTTTATGGCTACACCTTC.

The rearrangement links TRBV20-1 to TRBJ2-7; a possible D gene is TRBD2 (6 bases). The J call may be wrong; the DNA end is better matched by TRBJ2-5. The CDR3 runs 15 residues. The germline V gene encodes CDR1 DFQATT and CDR2 SNEGSKA (reference sequence). CDR3 DNA sequence: TGCAGTGCTAGAGATGATACGGCGGGGTGGGAGACCCAGTACTTC. This translates into CSARDDTAGWETQYF.

This sequence joins TRBV20-1 and TRBJ2-7; D might be TRBD2 (5 bases). The J call may not be correct, given that the DNA end is closer to TRBJ2-5. Per the germline V gene, CDR1 is DFQATT and CDR2 is SNEGSKA (reference sequence). The CDR3 runs to 14 residues. This CDR3 reads CSARDGGRQETQYF. The CDR3 DNA reads as TGCAGTGCTAGAGATGGAGGCAGGCAAGAGACCCAGTACTTC.

This chain connects TRBV12-3 or TRBV12-4 to TRBJ2-3, with D perhaps being TRBD1 or TRBD2 (5 bases each). This CDR3 comprises 12 residues. The V end lost 3 bases, the J end lost 8 bases, and 9 bases lay between the germline ends. The CDR3 sequence is CASSLQGATQYF. CDR3 DNA: TGTGCCAGCAGTTTGCAGGGAGCTACGCAGTATTTT.